Listed below are T cell receptor beta chains from one sample, sequenced in a study of monozygotic twins with inflammatory bowel disease. TCRdb reprocessed the 5' RACE reads and stores each CDR3 protein as one record, lacking DNA. The listing contains approximately 390,000 distinct CDR3 sequences. Specimen: blood. These receptors were taken from a human donor with ulcerative colitis or Crohn's disease, or a healthy co-twin of an affected twin (not recorded which). Both conserved end residues are part of each CDR3.

J gene	V gene	CDR3 protein
TRBJ1-2	TRBV20-1	CSARGIRDRSIYGYTF
TRBJ2-1	TRBV20-1	CSAAGGKSSYNEQFF
TRBJ2-5	TRBV11-2	CASSLVRAGGKETQYF
TRBJ2-2	TRBV20-1	CSARDLRQGEAGELFF
TRBJ2-2	TRBV30	CAWSVGSTRDTGELFF
TRBJ1-4	TRBV7-9	CASSLVKAGIVEKLFF
TRBJ2-3	TRBV18	CASSPRLAGNTDTQYF
TRBJ2-1	TRBV11-2	CASSLGPGTGRHNEQFF
TRBJ2-2	TRBV27	CASSRFLPRSANTGELFF
TRBJ2-7	TRBV27	CASSLRTSYAEVYEQYF
TRBJ2-1	TRBV20-1	CSALAGVPNEQFF
TRBJ2-1	TRBV7-2	CASSLSTGPYNEQFF
TRBJ1-2	TRBV28	CASSLMRSRGPIRYTF
TRBJ2-7	TRBV7-2	CASSTLTGREQYF
TRBJ1-1	TRBV5-4	CASSLGGAYTEAFF
TRBJ2-5	TRBV5-1	CASSNRVGETQYF
TRBJ2-1	TRBV5-3	CARSSSGGRNEQFF
TRBJ1-1	TRBV7-9	CASSMVNTDAFF
TRBJ2-1	TRBV11-2	CASSFYSYNEQFF
TRBJ2-1	TRBV11-2	CASSLVRGHNEQFF
TRBJ2-1	TRBV4-3	CASSQDLTRGGYNEQFF
TRBJ2-4	TRBV19	CASNPGQLAKNIQYF
TRBJ2-7	TRBV30	CAWVLWSGSYEQYF
TRBJ2-7	TRBV12-3/TRBV12-4	CASSLGTVAYEQYF